This TCR beta chain was identified in a study of metastatic and nonmetastatic thyroid tumors. About the research overall: The authors compared repertoires across blood and tumor or nodule tissue from malignant and benign thyroid patients.

Germline V gene lookup returns CDR1 LNHDA and CDR2 SQIVND (reference sequence). With V trimmed by 5 bases and J by 3 bases, 2 bases remained unmatched. CDR3 length: 15 residues. TCRdb reprocessed the PCR reads using MiXCR. This table has over 30,000 clones, approximately 31% appearing once. All patients reached thyroid surgery having received no treatment beforehand. The TCR was taken from a female donor with papillary thyroid cancer or a benign thyroid nodule (not recorded which). Some clones in this sample may be carry-over from other donors' samples. The chain links TRBV19 to TRBJ2-1, with TRBD2 identical over 12 bases. The specimen sequenced was tumor tissue. In DNA, the CDR3 is TGTGCCAGTAGTTTGGGACTAGCGGGCTACAATGAGCAGTTCTTC. The encoded protein is CASSLGLAGYNEQFF.